These 14 T cell receptor beta chains were sequenced from one sample in a study of neoadjuvant nivolumab and ipilimumab in lung cancer. TCRdb keeps only in-frame clones here, not all; method: immunoSEQ multiplex PCR. There are 17,000 or so clones in the sample; roughly four fifths occur only once, and around 7.8% lies in the top ten. This specimen consisted of tumor tissue, obtained after neoadjuvant nivolumab, alone or with ipilimumab, at or shortly before surgery. These receptor sequences come from an adult with non-small cell lung cancer.

This clone is a singleton in its sample. The V call is TRBV27, the J call TRBJ1-3; 7 bases line up with TRBD1. Losses at the gene ends were 5 bases for V and 4 bases for J; bases not matched to a gene: 8. Germline assignment: CDR1 MNHEY and CDR2 SMNVEV (reference sequence). CDR3 length: 15 residues. The CDR3 nucleotides are TGTGCCAGCAGTATGACAGGGATGGGCGGAAACACCATATATTTT. Translating gives CASSMTGMGGNTIYF.

The chain is built from TRBV7-9 and TRBJ1-5, with D possibly matching TRBD1 (5 bases). Trimming pared 5 bases from V and 4 bases from J, leaving 12 bases between. CDR1 and CDR2 from the germline V gene are SEHNR and FQNEAQ (reference sequence). This CDR3 spans 14 amino acids. The CDR3 loop is CASSPGTANQPQHF. CDR3 in DNA: TGTGCCAGCAGCCCCGGGACTGCGAATCAGCCCCAGCATTTT.

A few counts support this clone. The J gene is TRBJ1-2, the V gene TRBV7-9, with D uncertain. The CDR3 sequence is 12 residues long. Germline V CDR1 and CDR2: SEHNR, FQNEAQ (reference sequence). Trimming removed 1 base at V and 2 bases at J, with 2 bases between. The CDR3 protein is CASSLENYGYTF. The CDR3 bases are TGTGCCAGCAGCTTAGAGAACTATGGCTACACCTTC.

This clone was found a few times. J is TRBJ2-2 and V is TRBV19; no clear D. With 8 bases removed from V and 4 bases from J, the gap between germline ends came to 17 bases. The CDR3 loop spans 15 amino acids. Germline V lookup: CDR1 LNHDA, CDR2 SQIVND (reference sequence). As DNA, the CDR3 is TGTGCCAGTGGGGATGAGAACCTAAGCACCGGGGAGCTGTTTTTT. It yields the protein CASGDENLSTGELFF.

The rearrangement joins TRBV6-1 to TRBJ1-5; tentative D call: TRBD1 (5 bases). V lost 8 bases, J lost 4 bases, and 15 bases lay in between. This CDR3 region has 14 residues. CDR1 and CDR2 (germline): MNHNS, SASEGT. The chain's CDR3 is CASCGGRLNQPQHF. In DNA form, the CDR3 reads TGTGCCAGCTGTGGGGGACGCCTGAATCAGCCCCAGCATTTT.

The J gene is TRBJ1-5, the V gene TRBV7-9, with TRBD1 identical over 7 bases. The V gene end was trimmed by 4 bases and the J gene end by 3 bases; junction bases not matched to a gene: 3. This CDR3 spans 14 amino acids. Germline V CDR1 and CDR2: SEHNR, FQNEAQ (reference sequence). CDR3 region: CASSSGTDNQPQHF. For the CDR3, the DNA is TGTGCCAGCAGCTCAGGGACAGACAATCAGCCCCAGCATTTT.

The J gene is TRBJ2-7, the V gene TRBV6-9; no definite D call. Germline CDR1 and CDR2: MNHGY and SVAAGI. The V and J ends lost 3 bases and 0 bases respectively, with 6 bases between them. The CDR3 has 13 residues. Here the CDR3 DNA reads TGTGCCAGCAGTTACGCGAGCTCCTACGAGCAGTACTTC. The encoded protein is CASSYASSYEQYF.

This sequence joins TRBV6-1 and TRBJ1-5; D is uncertain. Trimming pared 6 bases from V and 4 bases from J, leaving 10 bases between. This CDR3 contains 13 residues. Germline V gives CDR1 MNHNS, CDR2 SASEGT. This CDR3 is CASSSGGNQPQHF. CDR3 DNA: TGTGCCAGCAGCTCAGGTGGGAATCAGCCCCAGCATTTT.

This chain uses TRBV15 with TRBJ1-2; tentative D call: TRBD1 (6 bases). The CDR3 has 17 residues. Deletions cut 2 bases from V and 5 bases from J, with 21 bases between. Per the germline V gene, CDR1 is LNHNV and CDR2 is YYDKDF (reference sequence). The CDR3 nucleotides read TGTGCCACCAGCAGAAAGAGCTTGGGATACCAGGGGTATGGCTACACCTTC. Translation: CATSRKSLGYQGYGYTF.

This clone was seen a single time. This sequence joins TRBV19 and TRBJ1-1; D call uncertain. Germline V gene data show CDR1 as LNHDA and CDR2 as SQIVND (reference sequence). V lost 6 bases to trimming and J lost 5 bases, with 13 bases between them. The CDR3 is 13 residues long. This CDR3 is CASRDPQKTEAFF. CDR3 bases: TGTGCCAGTAGGGACCCGCAGAAGACTGAAGCTTTCTTT.

This chain links TRBV7-2 with TRBJ1-2; possibly TRBD1 for D (6 bases). From germline, CDR1 is SGHTA and CDR2 FQGNSA. Trimming pared 5 bases from V and 0 bases from J, leaving 10 bases between. CDR3 length: 14 residues. CDR3 in DNA: TGTGCCAGCAGCCCGGGACACGCTAACTATGGCTACACCTTC. Amino acids: CASSPGHANYGYTF. Combining the CDR3 with reference TRBV7-2 and TRBJ1-2 gives the whole variable domain GAGVSQSPSNKVTEKGKDVELRCDPISGHTALYWYRQSLGQGLEFLIYFQGNSAPDKSGLPSDRFSAERTGGSVSTLTIQRTQQEDSAVYLCASSPGHANYGYTFGSGTRLTVV.

The CDR3 nucleotides are TGTGCCAGCAGCTTAGATAGGTCGGCTTTTGAAGCTTTCTTT. It codes for CASSLDRSAFEAFF. The rearrangement joins TRBV11-2 to TRBJ1-1; D not resolved. CDR1 is SGHAT and CDR2 is FQNNGV in the germline V gene. The CDR3 is 14 amino acids. Trimming cost V 0 bases and J 7 bases, with 12 bases left between them.

The chain employs TRBV25-1 and TRBJ1-1, with a weak D call TRBD1 (5 bases). The CDR3 has 15 residues. Deletions cut 0 bases from V and 6 bases from J, with 14 bases between. The germline V gene has CDR1 MGHDK and CDR2 SYGVNS. This chain's CDR3 is CASSEYTQGKAEAFF. The CDR3 DNA sequence: TGTGCCAGCAGTGAATATACCCAGGGCAAGGCTGAAGCTTTCTTT.

The V call is TRBV27, the J call TRBJ1-6; the match to TRBD1 covers 9 bases. The length of the CDR3 is 13 residues. Per the germline V gene, CDR1 is MNHEY and CDR2 is SMNVEV (reference sequence). V was pared by 9 bases and J by 8 bases, with 5 bases of the junction left unmatched. This CDR3 reads CASRDRADSPLHF. As DNA, the CDR3 is TGTGCCAGTCGGGACAGGGCGGATTCACCCCTCCACTTT.